The present entry profiles one T cell receptor (beta chain) with its context. Here immunoSEQ multiplex PCR was the method, and the copy in TCRdb shows in-frame clones only, minus some. The repertoire holds 250,000 to 300,000 clones, with 87% as singletons. These data originate in a study of blood T cell repertoires in COVID-19. J lost 4 bases, V lost 4 bases, and 10 bases had no gene match. CDR3 size: 15 residues. Germline V gene sequence: CDR1 SGHDT, CDR2 YYEEEE. Sequencing used peripheral blood. The chain has TRBV5-6 and TRBJ2-7; 8 nucleotides align to TRBD1. The origin of this receptor is a woman aged 45-65 years who had recovered from COVID-19. CDR3 bases: TGTGCCAGCAGCCGAGGCGGGACAGGACCATACGAGCAGTACTTC. Translated, it gives CASSRGGTGPYEQYF.